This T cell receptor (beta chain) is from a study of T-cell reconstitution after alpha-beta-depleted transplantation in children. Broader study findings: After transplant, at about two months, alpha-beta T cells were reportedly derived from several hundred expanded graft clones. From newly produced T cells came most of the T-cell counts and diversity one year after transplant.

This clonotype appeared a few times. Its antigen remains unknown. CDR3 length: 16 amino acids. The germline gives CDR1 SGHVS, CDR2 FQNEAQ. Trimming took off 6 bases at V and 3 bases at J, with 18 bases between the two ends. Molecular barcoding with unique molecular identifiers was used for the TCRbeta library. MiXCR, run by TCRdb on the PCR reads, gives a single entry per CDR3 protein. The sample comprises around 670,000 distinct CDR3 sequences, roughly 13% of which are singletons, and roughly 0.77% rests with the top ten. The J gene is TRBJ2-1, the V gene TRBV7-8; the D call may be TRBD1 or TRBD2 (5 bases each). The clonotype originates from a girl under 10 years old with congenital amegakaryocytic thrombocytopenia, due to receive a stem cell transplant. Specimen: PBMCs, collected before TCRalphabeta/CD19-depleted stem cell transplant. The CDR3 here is CASSFGAGRYYNEQFF. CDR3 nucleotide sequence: TGTGCCAGCAGTTTCGGGGCGGGTCGCTACTACAATGAGCAGTTCTTC.